This T cell receptor (beta chain) was captured by sequencing in a study of metastatic and nonmetastatic thyroid tumors (dated by TCRdb to the early 2020s). Concerning the study at large: The researchers compared repertoires between peripheral blood samples and tumor or nodule tissue samples from patients with malignant or benign thyroid disease.

This clone was detected only once. Its recognized antigen is unknown. The record has no base qualities; no much larger clone is one base away. One read provides weak support. Receptor amplification or capture employed PCR. Sequencing used an Illumina HiSeq 4000. High-throughput sequencing was used to profile the TCR beta-chain CDR3 region of each patient. In the paper's pipeline: Drawing on CDR3 differences between clinicopathological groups, the researchers built a classifier meant to tell apart patients with distant-metastatic papillary thyroid cancer. The Shannon index was used to assess repertoire diversity, and the Morisita-Horn index was used to assess tumor-blood repertoire similarity. The public reads were run again by TCRdb, first through fastp at Q25 and then through MiXCR, and only productive beta chains were kept. The V and J calls reflect TCRdb's pipeline rather than the authors' work. The sample yields around 15,000 clones; about 27% were counted once. Of the sample, roughly 4.2% is held by the ten largest clones.

The CDR3 runs 15 residues from the cysteine to the phenylalanine. Of all the DNA, just the CDR3 is kept, 45 bases in frame from base 1. For CDR1 and CDR2, the germline V gene (reference sequence) lists DFQATT and SNEGSKA. The trim is 4 bases for V and 3 bases for J, with a gap of 18 bases between the germline ends. Summary of the overall study and its limitations: In both blood and tumor samples, TCR beta diversity was reported to be significantly higher in malignant tumors than in benign nodules.

Before undergoing thyroid surgery, none of the patients had been given any kind of treatment. Using T-cell receptor beta sequencing, the researchers looked back retrospectively at clinical samples from patients, gathered between about 2011 and 2019. This TCR was sampled from a female donor with papillary thyroid cancer or a benign thyroid nodule (not recorded which). Some clones in this sample may be carry-over from other donors' samples. This chain is built from TRBV20-1 and TRBJ1-1; the best D guess is TRBD1, with 5 bases matching. Sequenced sample: blood. The DNA sequence follows: TGCAGTGCTATAACCCCCCCGGGACCATACACTGAAGCTTTCTTT. Translated, this gives CSAITPPGPYTEAFF.